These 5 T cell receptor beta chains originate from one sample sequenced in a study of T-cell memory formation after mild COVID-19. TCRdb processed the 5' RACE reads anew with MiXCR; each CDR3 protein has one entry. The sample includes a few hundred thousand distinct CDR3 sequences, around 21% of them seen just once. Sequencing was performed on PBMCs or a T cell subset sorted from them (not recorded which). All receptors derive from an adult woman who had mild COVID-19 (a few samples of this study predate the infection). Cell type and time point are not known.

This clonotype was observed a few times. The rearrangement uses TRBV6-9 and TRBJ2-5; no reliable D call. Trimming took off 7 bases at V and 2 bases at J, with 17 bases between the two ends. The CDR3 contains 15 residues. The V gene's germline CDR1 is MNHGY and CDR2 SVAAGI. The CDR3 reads CASTRPEAEQETQYF. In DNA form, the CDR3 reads TGTGCCAGCACCCGACCCGAGGCAGAGCAAGAGACCCAGTACTTC.

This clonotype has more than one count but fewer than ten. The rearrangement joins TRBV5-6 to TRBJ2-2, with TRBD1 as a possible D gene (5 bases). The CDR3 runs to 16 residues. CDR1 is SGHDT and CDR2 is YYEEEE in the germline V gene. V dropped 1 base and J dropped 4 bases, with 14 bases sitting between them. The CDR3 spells CASSLMGLSVTGELFF. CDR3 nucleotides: TGTGCCAGCAGCTTGATGGGGCTTTCGGTCACCGGGGAGCTGTTTTTT.

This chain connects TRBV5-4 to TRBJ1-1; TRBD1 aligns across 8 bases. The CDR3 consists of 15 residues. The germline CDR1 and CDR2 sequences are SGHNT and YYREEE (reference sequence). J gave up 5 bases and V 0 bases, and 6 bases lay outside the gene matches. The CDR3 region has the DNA TGTGCCAGCAGCTTGGACAGGGGGGTTCTGACTGAAGCTTTCTTT. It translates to CASSLDRGVLTEAFF. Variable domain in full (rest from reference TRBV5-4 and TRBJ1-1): ETGVTQSPTHLIKTRGQQVTLRCSSQSGHNTVSWYQQALGQGPQFIFQYYREEENGRGNFPPRFSGLQFPNYSSELNVNALELDDSALYLCASSLDRGVLTEAFFGQGTRLTVV.

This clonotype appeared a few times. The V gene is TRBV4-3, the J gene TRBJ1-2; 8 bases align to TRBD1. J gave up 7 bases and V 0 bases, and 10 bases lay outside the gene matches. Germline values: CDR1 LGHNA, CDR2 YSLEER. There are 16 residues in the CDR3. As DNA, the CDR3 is TGCGCCAGCAGCCAAGACAGGGGGCTTGAACATATTGGCTACACCTTC. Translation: CASSQDRGLEHIGYTF.

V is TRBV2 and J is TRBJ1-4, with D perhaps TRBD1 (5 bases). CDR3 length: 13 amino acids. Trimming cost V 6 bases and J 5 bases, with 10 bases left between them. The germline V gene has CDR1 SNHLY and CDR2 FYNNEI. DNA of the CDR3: TGTGCCAGCAGCGGGACGGGAAATGAAAAACTGTTTTTT. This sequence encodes CASSGTGNEKLFF.